Each of the 13 T cell receptor beta chains below was sequenced from the same sample in a study of vaccination effects on CD4 cells after COVID-19. Here immunoSEQ multiplex PCR was the method, and the copy in TCRdb shows in-frame clones only, minus some. The profile covers about 27,000 clones, with roughly two thirds appearing a single time and roughly 18% taken by the ten largest. These TCRs' antigens remain unknown. ViraFEST used viral peptide pools to expand antigen-specific CD4+ T cells before sequencing. Cells that had been cultured for 9 to 10 days were the source of isolated CD4+ T cells. Their SARS-CoV-2 infection, verified by PCR, occurred between March and December 2020. The source material was CD4+ T cells from PBMCs cultured with SARS-CoV-2 spike peptides, sampled before COVID-19 vaccination. The origin of the receptors is a human donor who had a prior SARS-CoV-2 infection.

The chain is built from TRBV20-1 and TRBJ1-3; no clear D gene. V shed 3 bases and J shed 0 bases, with 15 bases lying between them. Germline CDR1 and CDR2: DFQATT and SNEGSKA (reference sequence). The CDR3 is 16 residues long. CDR3 sequence: CSASLVAPYSGNTIYF. The CDR3 region has the DNA TGCAGTGCTAGTCTAGTAGCTCCCTACTCTGGAAACACCATATATTTT.

The sample holds one count of this clone. The genes are TRBV11-2 and TRBJ1-4, with a possible D match to TRBD1 (5 bases). The CDR3 has 13 residues. Germline V gene data show CDR1 as SGHAT and CDR2 as FQNNGV. Deletions cut 0 bases from V and 16 bases from J, with 15 bases between. The CDR3 loop reads CASSLDRGTDQFF. The CDR3 DNA reads TGTGCCAGCAGCTTAGACCGCGGGACGGACCAGTTTTTT.

The chain employs TRBV18 and TRBJ1-2; D is possibly TRBD1 (6 bases). The germline V and J ends were trimmed by 4 bases and 5 bases, with 14 bases remaining between them. The length of the CDR3 is 14 residues. Germline assignment: CDR1 KGHSH and CDR2 LQKENI. CDR3 sequence reads: CASSRSAGEYGYTF. DNA for the CDR3: TGTGCCAGCTCACGTTCGGCAGGGGAATATGGCTACACCTTC.

This clone was observed a few times. CDR3 coding DNA: TGTGCCAGCAGCTTACTGGACGGTGAAGCTTTCTTT. Translating it yields CASSLLDGEAFF. This rearrangement joins TRBV7-9 to TRBJ1-1; D unclear. The CDR3 loop spans 12 amino acids. The germline V gene encodes CDR1 SEHNR and CDR2 FQNEAQ (reference sequence). The V end lost 2 bases, the J end lost 7 bases, and 8 bases lay between the germline ends.

This rearrangement joins TRBV19 to TRBJ1-6; D unclear. This CDR3 comprises 14 residues. Germline assignment: CDR1 LNHDA and CDR2 SQIVND (reference sequence). V was pared by 3 bases and J by 6 bases, with 9 bases between. The CDR3 loop reads CASSIWGSNSPLHF. The DNA of the CDR3 is TGTGCCAGTAGTATCTGGGGATCTAATTCACCCCTCCACTTT.

The chain carries TRBV2 and TRBJ1-2; maybe TRBD1 (5 bases). The CDR3 has 14 amino acids. Germline V gives CDR1 SNHLY, CDR2 FYNNEI. V gave up 6 bases and J gave up 4 bases, with 15 bases separating them. CDR3 in DNA: TGTGCCAGCAGCGAACCACGACAGCGCTATGGCTACACCTTC. It specifies CASSEPRQRYGYTF.

This chain joins TRBV6-5 and TRBJ2-4; no definite D call. Between the trimmed V and J ends, which lost 7 bases and 1 base, there was a span of 14 bases. Germline CDR1 is MNHEY and CDR2 is SVGAGI. CDR3 length equals 15 residues. CDR3: CASTDRVRAKNIQYF. The CDR3 DNA sequence: TGTGCCAGCACCGATCGGGTTCGGGCCAAAAACATTCAGTACTTC.

This chain links TRBV5-5 with TRBJ2-2, with TRBD2 matching over 8 bases. The CDR3 consists of 14 residues. CDR1 and CDR2 (germline): SGHKS, YYEKEE (reference sequence). The V segment lost 9 bases and the J segment 0 bases; nucleotides outside the gene matches: 4. CDR3: CANQLAANTGELFF. CDR3 sequence (DNA): TGTGCCAACCAACTAGCGGCGAACACCGGGGAGCTGTTTTTT.

This chain connects TRBV18 to TRBJ2-2; 11 bases match TRBD2. V lost 6 bases and J lost 5; bases outside the gene matches: 20. This CDR3 is built from 20 residues. CDR1 KGHSH and CDR2 LQKENI come from the germline V gene. The CDR3 loop reads CASSPRGSQGLAGRTGELFF. In DNA, the CDR3 is TGTGCCAGCTCGCCCCGAGGCAGTCAAGGACTAGCGGGTCGTACCGGGGAGCTGTTTTTT.

This chain joins TRBV5-6 and TRBJ2-3, with 12 bases lining up with TRBD2. The CDR3 totals 18 residues. Germline CDR1 and CDR2: SGHDT and YYEEEE. Trimming took 0 bases from V and 0 from J; bases not matched to a gene: 5. DNA for the CDR3: TGTGCCAGCAGCTTGGCTAGCGGGGGGGGGATGAGCACAGATACGCAGTATTTT. It is translated as CASSLASGGGMSTDTQYF.

The chain employs TRBV24-1 and TRBJ2-1, with D perhaps TRBD1 or TRBD2 (5 bases each). V lost 4 bases and J lost 0, with 12 bases in between. The germline CDR1 and CDR2 sequences are KGHDR and SFDVKD. The CDR3 runs to 16 residues. For the CDR3, the DNA is TGTGCCACCAGTGACCGGGGCGGACTCTCCTACAATGAGCAGTTCTTC. Its translation is CATSDRGGLSYNEQFF.

There are a few counts of this clone. The chain has TRBV4-2 and TRBJ2-2; tentative D call: TRBD2 (6 bases). The germline V and J ends were trimmed by 4 bases and 5 bases, with 17 bases remaining between them. From germline, CDR1 is LGHNA and CDR2 YNFKEQ. This CDR3 has 16 residues. The CDR3 region is CASSPNTGTLTGELFF. The CDR3 nucleotides read TGTGCCAGCAGCCCAAATACCGGGACTCTAACCGGGGAGCTGTTTTTT.

V usage is TRBV5-4 and J usage is TRBJ2-5; D gene uncertain. V was trimmed by 6 bases and J by 4 bases, leaving 16 bases between them. The CDR3 consists of 14 residues. Germline loops: CDR1 SGHNT, CDR2 YYREEE (reference sequence). The CDR3 DNA is TGTGCCAGCATCCCTGACCAGTATTCAGAGACCCAGTACTTC. It encodes CASIPDQYSETQYF.